This entry is about one T cell receptor (beta chain). This record comes from a study of blood T cell repertoires in COVID-19. Study at large: The samples span acute and convalescent COVID-19 from the United States, Italy and Spain. T cells, B-cell-depleted T cells, or PBMCs provided the cDNA or gDNA that served as material.

Germline loops: CDR1 SGHKS, CDR2 YYEKEE (reference sequence). V was pared by 3 bases and J by 0 bases, with 4 bases of the junction left unmatched. The CDR3 consists of 16 residues. Authors' methods: Reference gene primer amplification gave nucleated cell count estimates. Profiled with immunoSEQ multiplex PCR; TCRdb holds only in-frame clones, not every one. V, J and clone size were drawn from that table, and D and trimming were deduced from the DNA. The sample lists about 220,000 clones, 80% to 90% occurring once. This chain joins TRBV5-5 and TRBJ2-4, with TRBD1 matching over 9 bases. The sequenced material came from peripheral blood. This clonotype was obtained from a man aged 35-49 years who had recovered from COVID-19. The CDR3 nucleotides are TGTGCCAGCAGCTCGACAGGGGGTCAAGCCAAAAACATTCAGTACTTC. Translated: CASSSTGGQAKNIQYF.